The 32 T cell receptor beta chains below come from one sample, sequenced in a study of blood T cell repertoires in COVID-19. Profiled with immunoSEQ multiplex PCR; TCRdb holds only in-frame clones, not every one. The sample contains some 240,000 clones, about four fifths of which appear only once. What was sequenced was peripheral blood. These receptor sequences come from a woman between 35 and 50 years old who had recovered from COVID-19.

This clone was recorded once. The CDR3 region is CASSVRDNSPLHF. The CDR3 nucleotides are TGTGCCAGCAGCGTCAGGGATAATTCACCCCTCCACTTT. The rearrangement links TRBV7-9 to TRBJ1-6; D is possibly TRBD1 (5 bases). Germline lookup yields CDR1 SEHNR and CDR2 FQNEAQ (reference sequence). The germline V and J ends were trimmed by 5 bases and 5 bases, with 7 bases remaining between them. The CDR3 length is 13 residues. The full variable domain, in which reference TRBV7-9 and TRBJ1-6 provide the parts outside the CDR3, is DTGVSQNPRHKITKRGQNVTFRCDPISEHNRLYWYRQTLGQGPEFLTYFQNEAQLEKSRLLSDRFSAERPKGSFSTLEIQRTEQGDSAMYLCASSVRDNSPLHFGNGTRLTVT.

The chain joins TRBV20-1 to TRBJ2-4; 8 bases agree with TRBD1. This CDR3 is built from 12 residues. The germline V gene encodes CDR1 DFQATT and CDR2 SNEGSKA (reference sequence). Trimming removed 3 bases from V and 9 bases from J; junction bases left unmatched: 4. The CDR3, as DNA: TGCAGTGCTAGTCACCAGGGGGCCATTCAGTACTTC. Translated: CSASHQGAIQYF.

This clone was detected once. CDR3 in amino acids: CASSYRERGYEQYF. CDR3 bases: TGTGCCAGCAGTTACAGGGAAAGAGGCTACGAGCAGTACTTC. V is TRBV25-1 and J is TRBJ2-7; a weak D match, TRBD1 (6 bases). Germline V gene lookup returns CDR1 MGHDK and CDR2 SYGVNS. The CDR3 contains 14 residues. V dropped 5 bases and J dropped 3 bases, with 14 bases sitting between them.

The V gene is TRBV19, the J gene TRBJ1-5; 8 positions match TRBD1. The germline CDR1 and CDR2 sequences are LNHDA and SQIVND (reference sequence). V lost 7 bases to trimming and J lost 2 bases; unmatched junction nucleotides: 4. The CDR3 has 14 amino acids. The DNA of the CDR3 is TGTGCCAGTATGGTGACAGGGGGCAATCAGCCCCAGCATTTT. Protein sequence: CASMVTGGNQPQHF.

V and J are TRBV28 and TRBJ2-3; 8 positions agree with TRBD1. After removal of 6 bases from V and 4 bases from J, the junction contained 6 bases not matched to a gene. The CDR3 runs 14 residues. Germline V CDR1 and CDR2: MDHEN, SYDVKM. CDR3 in amino acids: CASSPHRGSDTQYF. CDR3 nucleotide sequence: TGTGCCAGCAGCCCCCACAGGGGGTCAGATACGCAGTATTTT.

The rearrangement links TRBV30 to TRBJ2-3; TRBD2 matches 10 bases. V lost 8 bases to trimming and J lost 5 bases; unmatched junction nucleotides: 10. CDR1 and CDR2 (germline): GTSNPN, SVGIG (reference sequence). The CDR3 consists of 14 residues. CDR3: CATDGSGGVDTQYF. The CDR3 DNA is TGTGCCACGGACGGCAGCGGGGGGGTAGATACGCAGTATTTT.

This rearrangement joins TRBV28 to TRBJ2-4, with TRBD1 as a possible D gene (8 bases). V lost 5 bases to trimming and J lost 6 bases, with 20 bases between them. The V gene's germline CDR1 is MDHEN and CDR2 SYDVKM. The CDR3 extends over 16 amino acids. CDR3 sequence (DNA): TGTGCCAGCAGTCCCACAGGGGGGGGACCTCCAAACATTCAGTACTTC. It encodes CASSPTGGGPPNIQYF.

V usage is TRBV20-1 and J usage is TRBJ2-5; D ambiguous. The V end was cut by 5 bases, the J end by 4 bases, with 8 bases between. In germline, CDR1 is DFQATT, CDR2 SNEGSKA (reference sequence). The CDR3 contains 11 residues. The CDR3 reads CSALRRETQYF. CDR3 nucleotide sequence: TGCAGTGCTCTCCGGAGAGAGACCCAGTACTTC.

This clone came up once. V usage is TRBV2 and J usage is TRBJ1-5; tentative D call: TRBD1 (6 bases). V lost 6 bases, J lost 0 bases, and 12 bases lay in between. CDR3 length equals 15 residues. Germline CDR1 SNHLY, CDR2 FYNNEI. This chain's CDR3 is CASRVGGYSNQPQHF. DNA for the CDR3: TGTGCCAGCAGAGTAGGGGGTTATAGCAATCAGCCCCAGCATTTT.

The genes are TRBV7-2 and TRBJ2-5; 7 bases agree with TRBD1. Per germline, CDR1 SGHTA and CDR2 FQGNSA. The CDR3 is made up of 15 amino acids. J gave up 2 bases and V 3 bases, and 6 bases lay outside the gene matches. The CDR3: CASSFAPGQQETQYF. DNA of the CDR3: TGTGCCAGCAGCTTTGCACCGGGACAGCAAGAGACCCAGTACTTC.

This chain joins TRBV10-3 and TRBJ1-5; 7 bases fit TRBD1. In germline, CDR1 is ENHRY, CDR2 SYGVKD. CDR3 length: 15 amino acids. V gave up 4 bases and J gave up 3 bases; unmatched junction bases: 6. The CDR3 nucleotides read TGTGCCATCAGTGTTGGGGGACAGCTCAATCAGCCCCAGCATTTT. Protein: CAISVGGQLNQPQHF.

This clone occurred a few times. The chain uses TRBV5-4 and TRBJ1-2, with 7 bases lining up with TRBD1. J lost 6 bases, V lost 6 bases, and 14 bases had no gene match. The CDR3 totals 15 residues. Germline V CDR1 and CDR2: SGHNT, YYREEE (reference sequence). The CDR3 DNA reads as TGTGCCAGCACCAAAGGACAGGAGGGTGTACATGGCTACACCTTC. It encodes CASTKGQEGVHGYTF.

The genes are TRBV29-1 and TRBJ2-1; 9 bases line up with TRBD1. Germline trimming cut 5 bases from V and 3 bases from J; bases unmatched to any gene: 5. The CDR3 sequence is 14 residues long. Germline CDR1 SQVTM, CDR2 ANQGSEA. The CDR3 region has the DNA TGCAGCGTTCAGGCGGGACAGGGCTACAATGAGCAGTTCTTC. It specifies CSVQAGQGYNEQFF.

The chain uses TRBV6-5 and TRBJ2-1; possible D gene TRBD2, 6 bases. V lost 6 bases to trimming and J lost 2 bases, with 11 bases between them. The CDR3 consists of 14 residues. Per the germline V gene, CDR1 is MNHEY and CDR2 is SVGAGI. The CDR3 DNA reads TGTGCCAGCAGCGCCCCGGGAGCCTACAATGAGCAGTTCTTC. This codes for CASSAPGAYNEQFF.

Comment on this clone: The same CDR3 arises from other DNA sequences in this sample as well. This chain connects TRBV2 to TRBJ2-7; a possible D gene is TRBD2 (6 bases). CDR3 length: 12 amino acids. CDR1 SNHLY and CDR2 FYNNEI come from the germline V gene. V lost 8 bases and J lost 0, with 8 bases in between. CDR3 sequence: CASSTSSYEQYF. The CDR3 nucleotides read TGTGCCAGCTCGACTAGCTCCTACGAGCAGTACTTC.

This clone was detected a few times. The V and J genes are TRBV10-1 and TRBJ1-2, with D uncertain. The CDR3 runs 12 residues. Trimming removed 0 bases from V and 7 bases from J, with 6 bases in between. Germline V CDR1 and CDR2: WNHNN, SYGVQD (reference sequence). The CDR3 region is CASSESSSGYTF. The DNA of the CDR3 is TGCGCCAGCAGTGAGTCTTCCTCTGGCTACACCTTC.

V gene TRBV11-2 combines with J gene TRBJ1-2, with D possibly matching TRBD1 (6 bases). CDR3 length equals 14 residues. V was shortened by 4 bases and J by 4 bases, with 13 bases between the two germline ends. Germline CDR1 and CDR2: SGHAT and FQNNGV. The CDR3 protein is CASSSQGTSYGYTF. CDR3 sequence (DNA): TGTGCCAGCAGCTCACAGGGAACTAGCTATGGCTACACCTTC.

The rearrangement links TRBV27 to TRBJ2-7, with 8 bases fitting TRBD1. V was pared by 0 bases and J by 7 bases, with 8 bases of the junction left unmatched. Germline loops: CDR1 MNHEY, CDR2 SMNVEV (reference sequence). The CDR3 spans 15 residues. The CDR3, as DNA: TGTGCCAGCAGTTTATCCGGTACAGGGGGTTCGGAGCAGTACTTC. Encoded protein: CASSLSGTGGSEQYF.

In its sample, this clone was seen a few times. This rearrangement joins TRBV6-5 to TRBJ1-6; TRBD1 agrees at 8 bases. Losses at the gene ends were 6 bases for V and 9 bases for J; bases not matched to a gene: 7. The CDR3 runs to 14 residues. The germline gives CDR1 MNHEY, CDR2 SVGAGI. Here the CDR3 DNA reads TGTGCCAGCAGAACCGGGACAGGACTTTCACCCCTCCACTTT. This translates into CASRTGTGLSPLHF.

The J gene is TRBJ2-1, the V gene TRBV30; a weak D match, TRBD1 (6 bases). Germline values: CDR1 GTSNPN, CDR2 SVGIG (reference sequence). V lost 5 bases and J 8 bases, leaving 19 bases between the germline ends. The CDR3 has 14 amino acids. CDR3 sequence reads: CAWGVGFGGYEQFF. CDR3 in DNA: TGTGCCTGGGGGGTGGGTTTTGGGGGCTATGAGCAGTTCTTC.

V and J are TRBV6-5 and TRBJ1-2; tentative D call: TRBD1 (5 bases). In germline, CDR1 is MNHEY, CDR2 SVGAGI. V was pared by 6 bases and J by 6 bases, with 14 bases between. The CDR3 spans 13 residues. CDR3 sequence (DNA): TGTGCCAGCAGATTGGTGGCAGGGCATGGCTACACCTTC. Translated: CASRLVAGHGYTF.

V gene TRBV6-5 combines with J gene TRBJ1-5, with a weak D call TRBD1 (5 bases). V gave up 6 bases and J gave up 13 bases, with 22 bases separating them. Germline CDR1 reads MNHEY; CDR2 reads SVGAGI. The CDR3 is 14 residues long. CDR3 nucleotides: TGTGCCAGCAGCATCGGGACTGCCATGCCAGATCAGCATTTT. Protein: CASSIGTAMPDQHF.

This clone was observed a handful of times. The gene calls are TRBV7-2 and TRBJ1-5, with D perhaps matching TRBD1 (5 bases). Trimming stripped 1 base from V and 6 bases from J, with 7 bases between. In germline, CDR1 is SGHTA, CDR2 FQGNSA. The CDR3 is made up of 13 amino acids. The CDR3 sequence: CASSLVRGQPQHF. In DNA form, the CDR3 reads TGTGCCAGCAGCTTAGTAAGGGGTCAGCCCCAGCATTTT. Complete variable domain (other parts from reference TRBV7-2 and TRBJ1-5): GAGVSQSPSNKVTEKGKDVELRCDPISGHTALYWYRQSLGQGLEFLIYFQGNSAPDKSGLPSDRFSAERTGGSVSTLTIQRTQQEDSAVYLCASSLVRGQPQHFGDGTRLSIL.

The chain couples TRBV19 to TRBJ1-1, with 12 bases that match TRBD1. The CDR3 is 14 residues long. Per germline, CDR1 LNHDA and CDR2 SQIVND (reference sequence). V lost 5 bases and J lost 5; bases outside the gene matches: 3. CDR3 sequence reads: CASSRDRGHTEAFF. The CDR3 bases are TGTGCCAGTAGTCGGGACAGGGGGCATACTGAAGCTTTCTTT.

The rearrangement uses TRBV4-1 and TRBJ1-5; D is undetermined. The CDR3 is 14 amino acids. Germline CDR1 MGHRA, CDR2 YSYEKL. V shed 3 bases and J shed 2 bases, with 8 bases lying between them. As DNA, the CDR3 is TGCGCCAGCAGCCACCCCCCAGGCAATCAGCCCCAGCATTTT. Protein product: CASSHPPGNQPQHF.

The chain recombines TRBV28 with TRBJ1-2; D might be TRBD1 (6 bases). Per germline, CDR1 MDHEN and CDR2 SYDVKM. Trimming removed 3 bases at V and 3 bases at J, with 8 bases between. There are 13 residues in the CDR3. The CDR3 DNA sequence: TGTGCCAGCAGTTTTGGACAGTACTATGGCTACACCTTC. This encodes CASSFGQYYGYTF.

The chain combines TRBV18 with TRBJ2-7, with TRBD1 matching 12 bases. The junction had 4 bases not matched to a gene; V was cut back by 0 bases and J by 7 bases. CDR1 is KGHSH and CDR2 is LQKENI in the germline V gene. CDR3 length equals 15 residues. The DNA for the CDR3 is TGTGCCAGCTCACCACCGGGACAGGGGGCTAGGGAGCAGTACTTC. Translated: CASSPPGQGAREQYF.

J is TRBJ1-6 and V is TRBV2; the D gene is possibly TRBD1 (5 bases). This CDR3 has 15 residues. Germline CDR1 SNHLY, CDR2 FYNNEI. V was cut by 4 bases and J by 9 bases, with 16 bases left in between. CDR3 residues: CASSAYQGLSSPLHF. The CDR3 DNA reads TGTGCCAGCAGTGCGTATCAGGGATTATCTTCACCCCTCCACTTT.

The rearrangement uses TRBV9 and TRBJ2-2, with D hard to call. This CDR3 contains 13 residues. Germline CDR1 and CDR2: SGDLS and YYNGEE. V lost 1 base and J lost 3, with 4 bases in between. The CDR3 reads CASSVSDTGELFF. The CDR3 DNA sequence: TGTGCCAGCAGCGTATCAGACACCGGGGAGCTGTTTTTT.

V and J are TRBV28 and TRBJ2-6; TRBD1 matches 8 bases. The CDR3 loop spans 17 amino acids. Germline trimming cut 2 bases from V and 1 base from J; bases unmatched to any gene: 4. In germline, CDR1 is MDHEN, CDR2 SYDVKM. CDR3 nucleotide sequence: TGTGCCAGCAGTTTACAGGGGGCAGCTTCTGGGGCCAACGTCCTGACTTTC. It specifies CASSLQGAASGANVLTF.

DNA of the CDR3: TGTGCCAGCAGCTTTGGACAGGCGAACTATGGCTACACCTTC. It codes for CASSFGQANYGYTF. The J gene is TRBJ1-2, the V gene TRBV7-2, with 7 bases that match TRBD1. Germline CDR1 reads SGHTA; CDR2 reads FQGNSA. The V gene end was trimmed by 3 bases and the J gene end by 2 bases; junction bases not matched to a gene: 3. CDR3 length equals 14 residues.

The chain recombines TRBV19 with TRBJ1-5, with D maybe TRBD1 (6 bases). The CDR3 extends over 15 amino acids. V was shortened by 6 bases and J by 3 bases, with 15 bases between the two germline ends. Germline lookup yields CDR1 LNHDA and CDR2 SQIVND (reference sequence). In DNA form, the CDR3 reads TGTGCCAGTAGCGAGGGGGACCGCTACAATCAGCCCCAGCATTTT. This gives the protein CASSEGDRYNQPQHF.